These 31 T cell receptor beta chains were all obtained from the same sample, sequenced in a study of blood T cell repertoires in COVID-19. Clones were sequenced by immunoSEQ multiplex PCR, and TCRdb holds only the in-frame ones, with some missing. Of roughly 570,000 clones in the sample, approximately 88% were seen once. The sample comprised peripheral blood. These TCRs come from a woman in her forties or fifties with COVID-19, enrolled during active disease.

This chain joins TRBV6-6 and TRBJ1-4; D is unclear. Germline CDR1 MNHNY, CDR2 SVGAGI (reference sequence). Trimming removed 3 bases from V and 10 bases from J, with 12 bases in between. CDR3 length: 13 residues. This CDR3 reads CASSYDGEGKLFF. The DNA of the CDR3 is TGTGCCAGCAGTTATGATGGGGAGGGAAAACTGTTTTTT.

V usage is TRBV6-4 and J usage is TRBJ2-3; D may be TRBD2 (7 bases). Trimming cost V 4 bases and J 4 bases, with 9 bases left between them. The CDR3 has 13 residues. Germline V gene sequence: CDR1 MRHNA, CDR2 SNTAGT. CDR3 residues: CASSGGGADTQYF. CDR3 nucleotide sequence: TGTGCCAGCAGTGGAGGGGGGGCAGATACGCAGTATTTT.

This clone was seen only once. The V gene is TRBV3-1 (or the pseudogene TRBV3-2), the J gene TRBJ1-5; D remains ambiguous. The length of the CDR3 is 14 residues. V shed 2 bases and J shed 7 bases, with 12 bases lying between them. The germline V gene has CDR1 LGHDT and CDR2 YNNKEL (reference sequence). The CDR3: CASSQSTGRQPQHF. CDR3 nucleotide sequence: TGTGCCAGCAGCCAAAGCACGGGGAGGCAGCCCCAGCATTTT.

This sequence joins TRBV4-1 and TRBJ2-7, with TRBD2 matching over 11 bases. The trim removed 2 bases at V and 9 bases at J, leaving 6 bases unmatched. The CDR3 totals 14 residues. Germline V gene lookup returns CDR1 MGHRA and CDR2 YSYEKL. CDR3 residues: CASSQLAGGKGQYF. In DNA form, the CDR3 reads TGCGCCAGCAGCCAACTAGCGGGGGGAAAAGGGCAGTACTTC.

DNA of the CDR3: TGTGCCAGTAGTGCCGGACTGACAATGTGGACCGGGGAGCTGTTTTTT. Its protein product is CASSAGLTMWTGELFF. This chain uses TRBV19 with TRBJ2-2; perhaps TRBD2 as D (5 bases). The CDR3 runs to 16 residues. V dropped 5 bases and J dropped 5 bases, with 18 bases sitting between them. Germline V gene sequence: CDR1 LNHDA, CDR2 SQIVND (reference sequence).

The V and J genes are TRBV4-1 and TRBJ1-4, with D perhaps TRBD1 (5 bases). CDR1 is MGHRA and CDR2 is YSYEKL in the germline V gene. The CDR3 extends over 17 amino acids. Deletions cut 2 bases from V and 8 bases from J, with 21 bases between. CDR3: CASSQSQGGVGREKLFF. DNA for the CDR3: TGCGCCAGCAGCCAATCGCAGGGAGGTGTTGGTCGGGAAAAACTGTTTTTT.

This chain uses TRBV7-6 with TRBJ1-1; possible D gene TRBD1, 6 bases. There are 17 residues in the CDR3. The V gene lost 0 bases and the J gene lost 3 bases, with 17 bases spanning the gap. CDR1 SGHVS and CDR2 FNYEAQ come from the germline V gene. CDR3 sequence (DNA): TGTGCCAGCAGCTTAGCAGGCGGGGGGCCCGTTGACACTGAAGCTTTCTTT. This translates into CASSLAGGGPVDTEAFF. The full variable domain, rest sourced from reference TRBV7-6 and TRBJ1-1, is GAGVSQSPRYKVTKRGQDVALRCDPISGHVSLYWYRQALGQGPEFLTYFNYEAQQDKSGLPNDRFSAERPEGSISTLTIQRTEQRDSAMYRCASSLAGGGPVDTEAFFGQGTRLTVV.

The chain is built from TRBV7-9 and TRBJ1-6; D is perhaps TRBD1 (5 bases). The germline V gene has CDR1 SEHNR and CDR2 FQNEAQ (reference sequence). The CDR3 totals 15 residues. V gave up 5 bases and J gave up 11 bases, with 19 bases separating them. The chain's CDR3 is CASSRRRGNWTPLHF. The CDR3 coding sequence is TGTGCCAGCAGCCGAAGACGGGGGAATTGGACACCCCTCCACTTT.

This rearrangement joins TRBV19 to TRBJ1-5; 7 nucleotides align to TRBD1. Germline lookup yields CDR1 LNHDA and CDR2 SQIVND (reference sequence). V shed 3 bases and J 1 base; nucleotides not matched to a gene: 15. This CDR3 region has 19 residues. DNA of the CDR3: TGTGCCAGTAGTATCAAAGGGGGCGCTTGGGTAGAAAGCAATCAGCCCCAGCATTTT. Residues: CASSIKGGAWVESNQPQHF. Variable domain in full (rest from reference TRBV19 and TRBJ1-5): DGGITQSPKYLFRKEGQNVTLSCEQNLNHDAMYWYRQDPGQGLRLIYYSQIVNDFQKGDIAEGYSVSREKKESFPLTVTSAQKNPTAFYLCASSIKGGAWVESNQPQHFGDGTRLSIL.

In this sample, this clone turned up once. The chain carries TRBV4-1 and TRBJ1-4; 9 bases match TRBD1. In germline, CDR1 is MGHRA, CDR2 YSYEKL. Unmatched junction bases numbered 5, after V lost 3 bases and J lost 6 bases. The CDR3 consists of 15 residues. DNA for the CDR3: TGCGCCAGCAGCCAGGAACAGGGGGCGCATGAAAAACTGTTTTTT. Its translation: CASSQEQGAHEKLFF.

The rearrangement uses TRBV27 and TRBJ1-1; TRBD1 is a possible D gene (5 bases). Germline V lookup: CDR1 MNHEY, CDR2 SMNVEV (reference sequence). The ends were cut back, 3 bases at V and 2 bases at J, with 10 bases in the middle. There are 14 residues in the CDR3. The chain's CDR3 is CASSLAGFNTEAFF. The CDR3 DNA follows: TGTGCCAGCAGTTTGGCAGGGTTCAACACTGAAGCTTTCTTT.

The chain employs TRBV5-1 and TRBJ2-2; D remains ambiguous. V lost 2 bases and J 5 bases, leaving 4 bases between the germline ends. The CDR3 spans 12 residues. Germline CDR1 is SGHRS and CDR2 is YFSETQ. The CDR3 region has the DNA TGCGCCAGCAGCTTTCAAACCGGGGAGCTGTTTTTT. Amino acid sequence: CASSFQTGELFF.

The chain recombines TRBV19 with TRBJ1-2; D gene unclear. The CDR3 contains 12 residues. The ends were cut back, 7 bases at V and 6 bases at J, with 12 bases in the middle. CDR1 is LNHDA, CDR2 SQIVND, per germline (reference sequence). The CDR3 reads CASTSDYHGYTF. Written as DNA, the CDR3 is TGTGCCAGTACCTCGGACTACCATGGCTACACCTTC.

The chain is built from TRBV11-3 and TRBJ2-7; 8 bases line up with TRBD2. V trimming: 4 bases; J trimming: 7 bases; junction bases outside the gene matches: 6. This CDR3 spans 13 amino acids. CDR1 SGHNT and CDR2 YENEEA come from the germline V gene. The CDR3 region has the DNA TGTGCCAGCAGCTCGACCCGGGGGGGAGAGCAGTACTTC. As protein: CASSSTRGGEQYF.

This sequence joins TRBV2 and TRBJ2-7; 7 bases line up with TRBD1. The V segment lost 8 bases and the J segment 0 bases; nucleotides outside the gene matches: 4. The CDR3 contains 13 residues. Looked up from germline, CDR1 is SNHLY and CDR2 is FYNNEI. The CDR3 spells CASETGSSYEQYF. CDR3 DNA: TGTGCCAGCGAGACAGGGAGCTCCTACGAGCAGTACTTC.

The V gene is TRBV20-1, the J gene TRBJ1-1, with 7 bases that match TRBD1. The V gene end was trimmed by 6 bases and the J gene end by 8 bases; junction bases not matched to a gene: 6. This CDR3 is 11 amino acids long. Germline V gene data show CDR1 as DFQATT and CDR2 as SNEGSKA (reference sequence). The CDR3 DNA reads TGCAGTGCAAACCAGGGGGTGGAAGCTTTCTTT. Encoded protein: CSANQGVEAFF.

This chain joins TRBV20-1 and TRBJ1-1, with D unclear. This CDR3 comprises 11 residues. V lost 5 bases, J lost 2 bases, and 6 bases lay in between. Germline assignment: CDR1 DFQATT and CDR2 SNEGSKA (reference sequence). CDR3 coding DNA: TGCAGTGCTGACTCTAACACTGAAGCTTTCTTT. Translation: CSADSNTEAFF.

The sample holds one count of this clone. The chain carries TRBV13 and TRBJ2-3; 9 bases line up with TRBD2. Germline-derived CDR1 and CDR2 are PRHDT and FYEKMQ (reference sequence). V was pared by 4 bases and J by 3 bases, with 5 bases of the junction left unmatched. CDR3 length equals 15 residues. The CDR3: CASSSPGLATDTQYF. The CDR3 nucleotides are TGTGCCAGCAGCTCCCCGGGACTAGCAACAGATACGCAGTATTTT.

The CDR3 region has the DNA TGTGCCAGCAGTTACGGGGGGAGGGATTACGAGCAGTACTTC. Amino acid sequence: CASSYGGRDYEQYF. V is TRBV6-5 and J is TRBJ2-7; 7 bases fit TRBD2. V was clipped by 2 bases and J by 4 bases; unmatched bases: 5. CDR3 size: 14 residues. From germline, CDR1 is MNHEY and CDR2 SVGAGI.

The CDR3 bases are TGTGCCAGCAGCTTAGCCCGGCGGCCAGACAACTATGGCTACACCTTC. Protein product: CASSLARRPDNYGYTF. This sequence joins TRBV11-2 and TRBJ1-2; no definite D call. The CDR3 extends over 16 amino acids. Germline values: CDR1 SGHAT, CDR2 FQNNGV. The V gene lost 1 base and the J gene lost 2 bases, with 14 bases spanning the gap.

The CDR3 sequence is CASSLGTGSVYEQYF. In nucleotides, the CDR3 is TGTGCCAGCAGCTTAGGGACAGGGAGTGTATACGAGCAGTACTTC. The chain carries TRBV7-9 and TRBJ2-7; 8 bases are a match to TRBD1. The CDR3 length is 15 residues. Germline CDR1 and CDR2: SEHNR and FQNEAQ (reference sequence). V lost 1 base to trimming and J lost 4 bases; unmatched junction nucleotides: 6.

The chain is built from TRBV19 and TRBJ2-6, with 8 bases lining up with TRBD1. This CDR3 contains 18 residues. CDR1 and CDR2 (germline): LNHDA, SQIVND (reference sequence). Losses at the gene ends were 0 bases for V and 0 bases for J; bases not matched to a gene: 4. The DNA for the CDR3 is TGTGCCAGTAGTATAGACCTTACAGGGGGCTCTGGGGCCAACGTCCTGACTTTC. This translates into CASSIDLTGGSGANVLTF.

The chain has TRBV10-3 and TRBJ2-7; possibly TRBD2 for D (5 bases). Germline CDR1 and CDR2: ENHRY and SYGVKD. With 10 bases removed from V and 0 bases from J, the gap between germline ends came to 13 bases. CDR3 size: 13 residues. The DNA of the CDR3 is TGTGCCACCGGTCGGGAAGGCTCCTACGAGCAGTACTTC. This translates into CATGREGSYEQYF.

On this clone itself: Other nucleotide sequences from this sample produce the same CDR3. V and J are TRBV6-5 and TRBJ1-1, with D possibly TRBD1 on 5 matching bases. This CDR3 has 14 amino acids. V was trimmed by 0 bases and J by 1 base, leaving 6 bases between them. Germline values: CDR1 MNHEY, CDR2 SVGAGI. CDR3 nucleotides: TGTGCCAGCAGTTACTCTCAGGGGAACACTGAAGCTTTCTTT. Translated: CASSYSQGNTEAFF.

The chain recombines TRBV6-6 with TRBJ2-7; weak D call: TRBD1 (6 bases). The CDR3 has 14 amino acids. The germline V gene encodes CDR1 MNHNY and CDR2 SVGAGI (reference sequence). Deletions cut 5 bases from V and 2 bases from J, with 13 bases between. The CDR3 DNA is TGTGCCAGCAGTGACCGACAGGCCGCCTACGAGCAGTACTTC. It codes for CASSDRQAAYEQYF.

This rearrangement joins TRBV7-2 to TRBJ1-1; no firm D call. The V gene's germline CDR1 is SGHTA and CDR2 FQGNSA. The CDR3 loop spans 15 amino acids. The V gene lost 1 base and the J gene lost 6 bases, with 15 bases spanning the gap. This CDR3 reads CASSLGTWARAEAFF. In DNA form, the CDR3 reads TGTGCCAGCAGCTTAGGAACGTGGGCGAGGGCTGAAGCTTTCTTT.

This sequence joins TRBV5-1 and TRBJ1-1; 8 bases align to TRBD1. CDR1 and CDR2 (germline): SGHRS, YFSETQ. The CDR3 has 15 residues. V lost 0 bases, J lost 4 bases, and 5 bases stayed unmatched. The CDR3 bases are TGCGCCAGCAGCTTGGCGACAGGGGACAGCACTGAAGCTTTCTTT. It specifies CASSLATGDSTEAFF.

The chain is built from TRBV7-3 and TRBJ2-6; TRBD2 might be the D (6 bases). V lost 5 bases and J 4 bases, leaving 15 bases between the germline ends. Germline values: CDR1 SGHTA, CDR2 FQGTGA. There are 16 residues in the CDR3. The CDR3 reads CASSPGVPIGANVLTF. The CDR3 DNA reads as TGTGCCAGCAGCCCGGGAGTCCCGATAGGGGCCAACGTCCTGACTTTC. Based on the CDR3 plus reference TRBV7-3 and TRBJ2-6, the full variable domain is GAGVSQTPSNKVTEKGKYVELRCDPISGHTALYWYRQSLGQGPEFLIYFQGTGAADDSGLPNDRFFAVRPEGSVSTLKIQRTERGDSAVYLCASSPGVPIGANVLTFGAGSRLTVL.

The chain recombines TRBV10-1 with TRBJ1-1; unclear D gene. This CDR3 is built from 16 residues. CDR1 WNHNN and CDR2 SYGVQD come from the germline V gene (reference sequence). V lost 6 bases to trimming and J lost 6 bases, with 23 bases between them. The CDR3 region has the DNA TGCGCCAGCAGCCAAGGACCGGGAGGTTTGACCGCTGAAGCTTTCTTT. Protein sequence: CASSQGPGGLTAEAFF.

The rearrangement joins TRBV10-3 to TRBJ2-7; 10 positions match TRBD2. V shed 4 bases, J shed 3 bases, and the junction held 18 bases outside the gene matches. The CDR3 totals 19 residues. From germline, CDR1 is ENHRY and CDR2 SYGVKD. Written as DNA, the CDR3 is TGTGCCATCAGTGGGGGGAGAGGGGAGCGGGGGGGTTCTTTCTACGAGCAGTACTTC. Protein: CAISGGRGERGGSFYEQYF.

V is TRBV27 and J is TRBJ2-2, with 8 positions matching TRBD1. This CDR3 comprises 15 residues. Germline lookup yields CDR1 MNHEY and CDR2 SMNVEV (reference sequence). V dropped 7 bases and J dropped 4; count of bases not matched to a gene: 8. The CDR3 region is CASTPGTGGTGELFF. The CDR3 region has the DNA TGTGCCAGCACCCCCGGCACAGGGGGCACCGGGGAGCTGTTTTTT.